The 31 T cell receptor beta chains presented below share a single source sample, sequenced in a study of long-term antiretroviral therapy in people with HIV. Version v3.0 of the immunoSEQ assay was performed at survey level. Profiling relied on immunoSEQ multiplex PCR, and the TCRdb table lists in-frame clones only, not all of them. The sample has tens of thousands of clones, 85% to 95% seen once. The sample consisted of unsorted PBMCs, taken 7.6 years after starting antiretroviral therapy. Receptor source: a woman between 40 and 50 years old with HIV.

V and J are TRBV7-2 and TRBJ1-3; D unresolved. CDR1 and CDR2 from the germline V gene are SGHTA and FQGNSA. The CDR3 totals 13 residues. The V and J ends lost 5 bases and 3 bases respectively, with 8 bases between them. The CDR3 DNA reads as TGTGCCAGCAGCCCATACATTGGAAACACCATATATTTT. Translated, it gives CASSPYIGNTIYF.

The J gene is TRBJ1-2, the V gene TRBV6-5; no clear D. The germline gives CDR1 MNHEY, CDR2 SVGAGI. Trimming stripped 4 bases from V and 8 bases from J, with 17 bases between. CDR3 length equals 14 residues. CDR3 in DNA: TGTGCCAGCAGTTCCTACCACGCCCCCTGGGGCTACACCTTC. This gives the protein CASSSYHAPWGYTF.

This chain joins TRBV19 and TRBJ1-2; 7 bases align to TRBD1. Germline-derived CDR1 and CDR2 are LNHDA and SQIVND (reference sequence). The CDR3 consists of 19 residues. Trimming cost V 0 bases and J 0 bases; bases outside gene matches: 13. In DNA, the CDR3 is TGTGCCAGTAGTATAGATTCCAGGACAGGTACCGTGGCTAACTATGGCTACACCTTC. Translation gives CASSIDSRTGTVANYGYTF.

This chain joins TRBV5-1 and TRBJ1-3; no reliable D call. This CDR3 has 15 amino acids. V lost 0 bases and J 8 bases, leaving 15 bases between the germline ends. The V gene's germline CDR1 is SGHRS and CDR2 YFSETQ. The chain's CDR3 is CASSLAPRVEDTIYF. The CDR3 DNA reads TGCGCCAGCAGCTTGGCCCCCCGAGTGGAAGACACCATATATTTT.

This chain connects TRBV5-5 to TRBJ1-3; TRBD1 matches 11 bases. The CDR3 loop spans 15 amino acids. J lost 3 bases, V lost 4 bases, and 3 bases had no gene match. Germline CDR1 is SGHKS and CDR2 is YYEKEE (reference sequence). The CDR3 region is CASSPDRGLGNTIYF. The CDR3 nucleotides read TGTGCCAGCAGCCCGGACAGGGGGCTTGGAAACACCATATATTTT.

The CDR3 DNA is TGTGCCAGCAGCTTAGCGAGACGGGACAGGGAGCCTTTTGGCTATGGCTACACCTTC. Amino acid sequence: CASSLARRDREPFGYGYTF. This chain joins TRBV7-2 and TRBJ1-2; TRBD1 aligns across 9 bases. The CDR3 is made up of 19 amino acids. V gave up 0 bases and J gave up 4 bases; unmatched junction bases: 15. From germline, CDR1 is SGHTA and CDR2 FQGNSA.

This chain links TRBV5-4 with TRBJ1-1; no firm D call. From germline, CDR1 is SGHNT and CDR2 YYREEE (reference sequence). Trimming pared 3 bases from V and 5 bases from J, leaving 14 bases between. CDR3 length equals 14 residues. The CDR3 bases are TGTGCCAGCAGCTCTAGTCGGGCAGGAACTGAAGCTTTCTTT. It translates to CASSSSRAGTEAFF. Full variable domain (rest looked up from reference TRBV5-4 and TRBJ1-1): ETGVTQSPTHLIKTRGQQVTLRCSSQSGHNTVSWYQQALGQGPQFIFQYYREEENGRGNFPPRFSGLQFPNYSSELNVNALELDDSALYLCASSSSRAGTEAFFGQGTRLTVV.

The gene calls are TRBV19 and TRBJ1-6, with 10 bases identical to TRBD1. Trimming at V came to 4 bases and at J to 5 bases, leaving 8 bases not matched to a gene. Per the germline V gene, CDR1 is LNHDA and CDR2 is SQIVND (reference sequence). The CDR3 covers 17 residues. The CDR3 is CASSRTGTGENNSPLHF. The CDR3 nucleotides read TGTGCCAGTAGTAGGACCGGGACAGGGGAAAATAATTCACCCCTCCACTTT.

A single count supports this clone. V gene TRBV5-1 combines with J gene TRBJ2-7; weak D call: TRBD2 (7 bases). This CDR3 is 23 amino acids long. CDR1 is SGHRS and CDR2 is YFSETQ in the germline V gene. With 1 base removed from V and 3 bases from J, the gap between germline ends came to 38 bases. This CDR3 reads CASSLKFRAADGGLVSGRYEQYF. CDR3 nucleotide sequence: TGCGCCAGCAGCTTGAAGTTCAGGGCGGCTGACGGGGGGCTAGTCTCTGGTCGCTACGAGCAGTACTTC.

This chain uses TRBV18 with TRBJ1-1; possible D gene TRBD1, 5 bases. Per germline, CDR1 KGHSH and CDR2 LQKENI. Trimming left V 0 bases short and J 6 bases short, with 14 bases between. The CDR3 covers 15 residues. The CDR3 reads CASSPPRGRWAEAFF. CDR3 nucleotides: TGTGCCAGCTCACCACCCCGGGGGAGGTGGGCTGAAGCTTTCTTT. Complete variable domain (other parts from reference TRBV18 and TRBJ1-1): NAGVMQNPRHLVRRRGQEARLRCSPMKGHSHVYWYRQLPEEGLKFMVYLQKENIIDESGMPKERFSAEFPKEGPSILRIQQVVRGDSAAYFCASSPPRGRWAEAFFGQGTRLTVV.

This sequence joins TRBV4-3 and TRBJ2-7; D unclear. The germline V gene has CDR1 LGHNA and CDR2 YSLEER. The V end lost 0 bases, the J end lost 1 base, and 10 bases lay between the germline ends. The CDR3 contains 15 residues. CDR3 in DNA: TGCGCCAGCAGCCAAGAGGTGCCCGCTTCCTACGAGCAGTACTTC. Translated, it gives CASSQEVPASYEQYF.

The rearrangement joins TRBV9 to TRBJ2-7; maybe TRBD2 (6 bases). Trimming shortened V by 5 bases and J by 2 bases, and 11 bases separated the two germline ends. The CDR3 totals 13 residues. From germline, CDR1 is SGDLS and CDR2 YYNGEE. The CDR3 is CASSRGTPYEQYF. CDR3 DNA: TGTGCCAGCAGTCGGGGGACTCCCTACGAGCAGTACTTC.

The gene calls are TRBV6-5 and TRBJ2-2; D tentatively fits TRBD1 or TRBD2 (6 bases each). Per germline, CDR1 MNHEY and CDR2 SVGAGI. The ends were cut back, 7 bases at V and 4 bases at J, with 10 bases in the middle. This CDR3 contains 13 residues. The CDR3 spells CASNPGATGELFF. The CDR3 DNA is TGTGCCAGCAACCCGGGGGCCACCGGGGAGCTGTTTTTT.

This chain links TRBV2 with TRBJ2-1; D is ambiguous. Trimming took 5 bases from V and 1 from J, leaving 12 bases between them. Germline V CDR1 and CDR2: SNHLY, FYNNEI. The length of the CDR3 is 15 residues. CDR3: CASSRPVKSYNEQFF. CDR3 DNA sequence: TGTGCCAGCAGTCGGCCTGTAAAGTCCTACAATGAGCAGTTCTTC.

This chain joins TRBV6-1 and TRBJ1-1, with a possible D match to TRBD1 (6 bases). V was clipped by 8 bases and J by 4 bases, with 17 bases between them. Germline lookup yields CDR1 MNHNS and CDR2 SASEGT. The CDR3 loop spans 14 amino acids. CDR3 region: CASRITGSGTEAFF. The CDR3, as DNA: TGTGCCAGCCGGATCACAGGGAGTGGCACTGAAGCTTTCTTT.

The chain uses TRBV4-1 and TRBJ2-3, with D perhaps given as TRBD1 or TRBD2 (6 bases each). V lost 1 base and J lost 6, with 14 bases in between. CDR1 MGHRA and CDR2 YSYEKL come from the germline V gene. CDR3 length: 15 amino acids. Here the CDR3 DNA reads TGCGCCAGCAGCCAAGTGGACAGTCGGGGGGATACGCAGTATTTT. Its translation is CASSQVDSRGDTQYF.

The chain recombines TRBV5-1 with TRBJ2-7, with D possibly matching TRBD1 (6 bases). V shed 0 bases and J shed 0 bases, with 22 bases lying between them. In germline, CDR1 is SGHRS, CDR2 YFSETQ. The CDR3 length is 19 residues. CDR3 in amino acids: CASSLGRQDNRARSYEQYF. CDR3 in DNA: TGCGCCAGCAGCTTGGGTAGACAGGATAATAGGGCGCGCTCCTACGAGCAGTACTTC.

V gene TRBV7-2 combines with J gene TRBJ2-7, with 10 positions matching TRBD1. V dropped 4 bases and J dropped 6; count of bases not matched to a gene: 9. Germline V gene data show CDR1 as SGHTA and CDR2 as FQGNSA. The CDR3 totals 15 residues. The CDR3 here is CASSSKGTGATEQYF. The CDR3 DNA follows: TGTGCCAGCAGCTCGAAAGGGACAGGGGCGACCGAGCAGTACTTC.

The rearrangement joins TRBV5-1 to TRBJ1-2; D is ambiguous. The CDR3 is made up of 12 amino acids. CDR1 is SGHRS and CDR2 is YFSETQ in the germline V gene. Trimming removed 0 bases from V and 5 bases from J, with 5 bases in between. CDR3 nucleotides: TGCGCCAGCAGCTTGGGGGGTTATGGCTACACCTTC. Its protein product is CASSLGGYGYTF.

The chain is built from TRBV19 and TRBJ2-2, with 10 positions matching TRBD1. The CDR3 is made up of 18 amino acids. V trimming: 2 bases; J trimming: 4 bases; junction bases outside the gene matches: 10. Looked up from germline, CDR1 is LNHDA and CDR2 is SQIVND (reference sequence). For the CDR3, the DNA is TGTGCCAGTAGTATACTTCCGGGACAGGGGACAAGCACCGGGGAGCTGTTTTTT. Translated, it gives CASSILPGQGTSTGELFF.

CDR3 in amino acids: CASSPSIGEQFF. In nucleotides, the CDR3 is TGTGCCAGCAGCCCATCTATTGGTGAGCAGTTCTTC. J is TRBJ2-1 and V is TRBV14; D is uncertain. The CDR3 has 12 residues. Germline values: CDR1 SGHDN, CDR2 FVKESK. V dropped 4 bases and J dropped 9 bases, with 10 bases sitting between them.

CDR3 nucleotide sequence: TGCGCCAGCAGCCAAGATCGGGGAAGTCAAGGCGGGGAGCTGTTTTTT. This codes for CASSQDRGSQGGELFF. This chain joins TRBV4-3 and TRBJ2-2; TRBD2 might be the D (5 bases). The CDR3 consists of 16 residues. Germline V gives CDR1 LGHNA, CDR2 YSLEER. Trimming took 0 bases from V and 7 from J, leaving 15 bases between them.

Only one count was recorded for this clone. The chain couples TRBV25-1 to TRBJ1-1; maybe TRBD1 (5 bases). This CDR3 has 16 amino acids. Trimming shortened V by 4 bases and J by 0 bases, and 15 bases separated the two germline ends. CDR1 and CDR2 (germline): MGHDK, SYGVNS. The CDR3 coding sequence is TGTGCCAGCAGTGGGGGCCGGGGCAGTTTGAACACTGAAGCTTTCTTT. Translation gives CASSGGRGSLNTEAFF.

This clone was seen only once. CDR3 coding DNA: TGTGCCAGCAGCTTCGGCAGGGGGCGCACTGAGACCCAGTACTTC. Encoded protein: CASSFGRGRTETQYF. V gene TRBV7-2 combines with J gene TRBJ2-5; 8 bases match TRBD1. CDR1 and CDR2 from the germline V gene are SGHTA and FQGNSA. Trimming at V came to 3 bases and at J to 5 bases, leaving 8 bases not matched to a gene. The CDR3 runs 15 residues.

The gene calls are TRBV5-8 and TRBJ2-3; 8 bases agree with TRBD2. V lost 0 bases and J lost 1; bases outside the gene matches: 4. Germline CDR1 is SGHTS and CDR2 is YDEGEE. This CDR3 comprises 16 residues. CDR3 bases: TGTGCCAGCAGCTTGGGAGGAGCGGGGGGCACAGATACGCAGTATTTT. Encoded protein: CASSLGGAGGTDTQYF.

In its sample, this clone was seen once. The chain couples TRBV28 to TRBJ1-3; D call uncertain. From germline, CDR1 is MDHEN and CDR2 SYDVKM. Trimming took off 8 bases at V and 4 bases at J, with 6 bases between the two ends. This CDR3 comprises 11 residues. CDR3 loop: CASHAGNTIYF. For the CDR3, the DNA is TGTGCCAGCCACGCCGGAAACACCATATATTTT.

V and J are TRBV6-5 and TRBJ1-5, with a weak D call TRBD1 (5 bases). This CDR3 has 13 amino acids. Looked up from germline, CDR1 is MNHEY and CDR2 is SVGAGI. The V end lost 5 bases, the J end lost 2 bases, and 7 bases lay between the germline ends. This chain's CDR3 is CASSPTGNQPQHF. CDR3 in DNA: TGTGCCAGCAGTCCGACAGGCAATCAGCCCCAGCATTTT.

The table lists this clone with a count of one. CDR3 residues: CASSIGQATNEKLFF. The CDR3 region has the DNA TGTGCCAGCAGCATTGGACAGGCAACTAATGAAAAACTGTTTTTT. The chain links TRBV5-4 to TRBJ1-4; 7 bases agree with TRBD1. CDR1 and CDR2 (germline): SGHNT, YYREEE (reference sequence). The CDR3 contains 15 residues. The trim removed 4 bases at V and 0 bases at J, leaving 3 bases unmatched.

This chain connects TRBV12-5 to TRBJ1-5; possibly TRBD1 for D (6 bases). Between the trimmed V and J ends, which lost 6 bases and 9 bases, there was a span of 18 bases. Looked up from germline, CDR1 is LGHNT and CDR2 is FRNRAP. The CDR3 sequence is 14 residues long. The CDR3 DNA sequence: TGTGCTAGTGGCCTTGACAGCCCGGGGGCGCCCCAGCATTTT. Amino acids: CASGLDSPGAPQHF.

V usage is TRBV7-9 and J usage is TRBJ1-2, with 7 bases fitting TRBD1. The CDR3 consists of 13 residues. Germline lookup yields CDR1 SEHNR and CDR2 FQNEAQ (reference sequence). The ends lost 5 bases at V and 5 bases at J; junction bases unmatched: 5. The CDR3 nucleotides are TGTGCCAGCAGCCTAACAGGGGAGTATGGCTACACCTTC. It is translated as CASSLTGEYGYTF.

This sequence joins TRBV28 and TRBJ1-2, with D possibly being TRBD1 (6 bases). The germline V and J ends were trimmed by 6 bases and 5 bases, with 31 bases remaining between them. This CDR3 is 19 amino acids long. Per the germline V gene, CDR1 is MDHEN and CDR2 is SYDVKM. The CDR3 DNA follows: TGTGCCAGCAGCCCCCCTCAGGGGCAGCGAGCTTCCGAGGGGTATGGCTACACCTTC. This translates into CASSPPQGQRASEGYGYTF.